This paragraph reports one T cell receptor beta chain. CDR3 size: 18 residues. J gave up 4 bases and V 4 bases, and 10 bases lay outside the gene matches. Germline V gene lookup returns CDR1 SGHVS and CDR2 FNYEAQ. The sample belongs to a study of preoperative IRX-2 immunotherapy in early breast cancer. Treatment: preoperative locoregional IRX-2 cytokine immunotherapy. Samples came from a phase Ib trial of preoperative locoregional IRX-2 cytokine immunotherapy. Only in-frame clones appear in the TCRdb table, and some are missing; sequencing was by immunoSEQ multiplex PCR. The sample records about 98,000 clones, roughly 88% being singletons.

This sequence originates from a human donor with breast cancer. Sequencing was performed on tumor tissue, taken after IRX-2 immunotherapy. The chain uses TRBV7-6 and TRBJ2-7; 16 bases align to TRBD2. The CDR3 nucleotides read TGTGCCAGCAGCTCTTCCGGGACTAGCGGGGGGGCCTTATACGAGCAGTACTTC. This translates into CASSSSGTSGGALYEQYF.